These 25 T cell receptor beta chains were all obtained from the same sample, sequenced in a study of T cell changes during pregnancy in multiple sclerosis. Sequencing was performed with immunoSEQ multiplex PCR; in TCRdb, only in-frame clones are kept and a portion is missing. The table shows 73,000 or so clones, with about 90% occurring only once. The sample here was peripheral blood, taken in the second trimester of pregnancy. The receptor set was obtained from a female donor with multiple sclerosis, enrolled in a pregnancy study.

The chain recombines TRBV5-8 with TRBJ2-1; 9 bases fit TRBD2. CDR3 length equals 18 residues. V shed 4 bases, J shed 5 bases, and the junction held 16 bases outside the gene matches. CDR1 and CDR2 from the germline V gene are SGHTS and YDEGEE. This chain's CDR3 is CASSRSRAAGGTHNEQFF. For the CDR3, the DNA is TGTGCCAGCAGCCGCAGTAGAGCCGCGGGGGGGACTCACAATGAGCAGTTCTTC.

The chain uses TRBV6-5 and TRBJ1-1, with D maybe TRBD1 (5 bases). The CDR3 spans 14 residues. V lost 1 base and J lost 2, with 8 bases in between. The germline CDR1 and CDR2 sequences are MNHEY and SVGAGI. The CDR3 nucleotides are TGTGCCAGCAGTTACTTCGACAGTAACACTGAAGCTTTCTTT. It encodes CASSYFDSNTEAFF.

This clone has just one count. J is TRBJ2-2 and V is TRBV5-4, with 9 bases matching TRBD2. V shed 4 bases, J shed 5 bases, and the junction held 12 bases outside the gene matches. Germline V gives CDR1 SGHNT, CDR2 YYREEE (reference sequence). The length of the CDR3 is 17 residues. The CDR3 is CASSPGQLAGSTGELFF. The CDR3 nucleotides are TGTGCCAGCAGCCCCGGACAACTAGCGGGTTCTACCGGGGAGCTGTTTTTT.

J is TRBJ1-5 and V is TRBV19; TRBD1 matches 7 bases. The junction had 7 bases not matched to a gene; V was cut back by 6 bases and J by 2 bases. Germline lookup yields CDR1 LNHDA and CDR2 SQIVND (reference sequence). CDR3 size: 15 residues. The CDR3 DNA sequence: TGTGCCAGTAGAATTACAGGGGAAGGCAATCAGCCCCAGCATTTT. Its protein is CASRITGEGNQPQHF.

The rearrangement links TRBV5-6 to TRBJ1-3; D unresolved. The CDR3 contains 16 residues. V lost 4 bases to trimming and J lost 0 bases, with 14 bases between them. Per the germline V gene, CDR1 is SGHDT and CDR2 is YYEEEE. CDR3 region: CASSPLDWSSGNTIYF. DNA of the CDR3: TGTGCCAGCAGCCCCTTGGACTGGAGCTCTGGAAACACCATATATTTT.

V is TRBV14 and J is TRBJ1-1; D unresolved. In germline, CDR1 is SGHDN, CDR2 FVKESK. This CDR3 spans 15 amino acids. Trimming stripped 3 bases from V and 1 base from J, with 12 bases between. The CDR3 here is CASSQPGRGNTEAFF. The CDR3 bases are TGTGCCAGCAGCCAGCCCGGACGGGGGAACACTGAAGCTTTCTTT.

V gene TRBV30 combines with J gene TRBJ2-1; tentative D call: TRBD2 (6 bases). V was cut by 4 bases and J by 5 bases, with 21 bases left in between. The CDR3 has 16 amino acids. Per germline, CDR1 GTSNPN and CDR2 SVGIG (reference sequence). CDR3: CAWKIPTGGTHNEQFF. The CDR3, as DNA: TGTGCCTGGAAAATCCCAACCGGGGGAACCCACAATGAGCAGTTCTTC.

The chain carries TRBV4-2 and TRBJ1-5; tentative D call: TRBD1 (5 bases). The V end was cut by 0 bases, the J end by 6 bases, with 15 bases between. Germline V gene lookup returns CDR1 LGHNA and CDR2 YNFKEQ. The CDR3 totals 16 residues. The CDR3 loop is CASSQEQGLNIQPQHF. CDR3 coding DNA: TGTGCCAGCAGCCAAGAGCAGGGTCTAAATATTCAGCCCCAGCATTTT.

The V gene is TRBV5-6, the J gene TRBJ2-7; 9 nucleotides agree with TRBD2. After removal of 0 bases from V and 6 bases from J, the junction contained 4 bases not matched to a gene. This CDR3 region has 14 residues. Germline V gene lookup returns CDR1 SGHDT and CDR2 YYEEEE. The CDR3 spells CASSLERGEGEQYF. Here the CDR3 DNA reads TGTGCCAGCAGCTTGGAGCGGGGGGAGGGCGAGCAGTACTTC.

The V gene is TRBV11-2, the J gene TRBJ2-7; TRBD1 matches at 9 bases. In germline, CDR1 is SGHAT, CDR2 FQNNGV. The length of the CDR3 is 15 residues. V trimming: 1 base; J trimming: 5 bases; junction bases outside the gene matches: 6. Here the CDR3 DNA reads TGTGCCAGCAGCTTAGCCAGGACAGGGGTTAACGAGCAGTACTTC. Its protein product is CASSLARTGVNEQYF. The full variable domain, rest sourced from reference TRBV11-2 and TRBJ2-7, is EAGVAQSPRYKIIEKRQSVAFWCNPISGHATLYWYQQILGQGPKLLIQFQNNGVVDDSQLPKDRFSAERLKGVDSTLKIQPAKLEDSAVYLCASSLARTGVNEQYFGPGTRLTVT.

CDR3 DNA sequence: TGTGCCAGCAGAGAAGGGGGCAGGGGGTGGTATGGCTACACCTTC. Protein: CASREGGRGWYGYTF. The genes are TRBV27 and TRBJ1-2, with 7 bases aligning to TRBD1. J gave up 5 bases and V 6 bases, and 12 bases lay outside the gene matches. Germline values: CDR1 MNHEY, CDR2 SMNVEV (reference sequence). The CDR3 has 15 residues.

CDR3 in amino acids: CASSLDSSYNEQFF. CDR3 nucleotides: TGCGCCAGCAGCTTGGACTCATCCTACAATGAGCAGTTCTTC. The chain joins TRBV5-1 to TRBJ2-1; D remains ambiguous. The CDR3 loop spans 14 amino acids. V lost 0 bases, J lost 1 base, and 5 bases lay in between. In germline, CDR1 is SGHRS, CDR2 YFSETQ. Drawing the rest from reference TRBV5-1 and TRBJ2-1, the complete variable domain is KAGVTQTPRYLIKTRGQQVTLSCSPISGHRSVSWYQQTPGQGLQFLFEYFSETQRNKGNFPGRFSGRQFSNSRSEMNVSTLELGDSALYLCASSLDSSYNEQFFGPGTRLTVL.

This chain connects TRBV7-2 to TRBJ2-2, with 10 bases fitting TRBD2. This CDR3 has 15 residues. V dropped 3 bases and J dropped 4; count of bases not matched to a gene: 2. Germline V gene sequence: CDR1 SGHTA, CDR2 FQGNSA. The chain's CDR3 is CASSFWTSGTGELFF. As DNA, the CDR3 is TGTGCCAGCAGCTTTTGGACTAGCGGCACCGGGGAGCTGTTTTTT.

V is TRBV2 and J is TRBJ1-3, with TRBD1 matching over 11 bases. CDR3 size: 15 residues. Germline CDR1 and CDR2: SNHLY and FYNNEI. V was clipped by 8 bases and J by 2 bases; unmatched bases: 5. CDR3 sequence reads: CASGKDRGPGNTIYF. CDR3 bases: TGTGCCAGCGGAAAGGACAGGGGGCCTGGAAACACCATATATTTT. Drawing the rest from reference TRBV2 and TRBJ1-3, the complete variable domain is EPEVTQTPSHQVTQMGQEVILRCVPISNHLYFYWYRQILGQKVEFLVSFYNNEISEKSEIFDDQFSVERPDGSNFTLKIRSTKLEDSAMYFCASGKDRGPGNTIYFGEGSWLTVV.

The V and J genes are TRBV21-1 and TRBJ1-1; the tabulated D call, TRBD1, remains unverified against the DNA. TRBV21-1 is a pseudogene segment. This CDR3 contains 14 residues. CDR3 nucleotides: TGTGCCAGCAGCAAAGAGGGGCAGGGGCAGGGAGCTTTCTTT. The encoded protein is CASSKEGQGQGAFF.

The chain is built from TRBV7-9 and TRBJ2-3, with 10 bases that match TRBD2. Germline V gives CDR1 SEHNR, CDR2 FQNEAQ (reference sequence). This CDR3 is 15 amino acids long. Germline trimming cut 6 bases from V and 8 bases from J; bases unmatched to any gene: 11. CDR3 coding DNA: TGTGCCAGCAGTTTCGAGGGGAGCGGGGGGGCTACGCAGTATTTT. Amino acids: CASSFEGSGGATQYF.

The chain carries TRBV5-1 and TRBJ2-7, with D perhaps TRBD1 (5 bases). The CDR3 is made up of 14 amino acids. Between the trimmed V and J ends, which lost 6 bases and 4 bases, there was a span of 17 bases. Germline lookup yields CDR1 SGHRS and CDR2 YFSETQ. In DNA, the CDR3 is TGCGCCAGCACCGAAGGGGCGGTGGGGTACGAGCAGTACTTC. This codes for CASTEGAVGYEQYF.

The chain couples TRBV19 to TRBJ1-3; unclear D gene. Trimming stripped 9 bases from V and 0 bases from J, with 18 bases between. The CDR3 length is 16 residues. Germline CDR1 reads LNHDA; CDR2 reads SQIVND (reference sequence). CDR3 sequence: CASLSGFTHSGNTIYF. CDR3 nucleotide sequence: TGTGCCAGCCTCTCAGGATTCACACACTCTGGAAACACCATATATTTT.

Worth noting for this clone: The sample has other DNA sequences that encode this CDR3 too. The chain combines TRBV11-2 with TRBJ1-3; D gene uncertain. CDR1 is SGHAT, CDR2 FQNNGV, per germline. V dropped 8 bases and J dropped 0 bases, with 8 bases sitting between them. The CDR3 is 13 amino acids. In DNA, the CDR3 is TGTGCCAGCTCGAGGGACTCTGGAAACACCATATATTTT. Its protein product is CASSRDSGNTIYF.

This clone has a handful of counts. At one boundary the junction diverges from the germline segment, which might be a read error. CDR3 nucleotide sequence: TGTGCTAGCAGCCAAGGACTAGCGGGGGTAAATGAGCAGTTCTTC. Translation gives CASSQGLAGVNEQFF. This chain connects TRBV7-7 to TRBJ2-1, with 13 bases lining up with TRBD2. From germline, CDR1 is SSHAT and CDR2 FNYEAQ (reference sequence). The CDR3 sequence is 15 residues long.

The rearrangement links TRBV6-4 to TRBJ2-3; 10 bases line up with TRBD2. The V segment lost 0 bases and the J segment 2 bases; nucleotides outside the gene matches: 5. Per germline, CDR1 MRHNA and CDR2 SNTAGT. The CDR3 spans 17 residues. The CDR3, as DNA: TGTGCCAGCAGTGACTCGAACCTAGCGGGGGACACAGATACGCAGTATTTT. It codes for CASSDSNLAGDTDTQYF.

This clone came up once. The V gene is TRBV15, the J gene TRBJ1-4; 7 nucleotides agree with TRBD1. V was pared by 1 base and J by 4 bases, with 6 bases of the junction left unmatched. This CDR3 has 16 amino acids. Germline-derived CDR1 and CDR2 are LNHNV and YYDKDF (reference sequence). The CDR3 spells CATSRALDRINEKLFF. The CDR3, as DNA: TGTGCCACCAGCAGAGCCTTGGACAGGATTAATGAAAAACTGTTTTTT.

The J gene is TRBJ2-7, the V gene TRBV14, with D uncertain. This CDR3 contains 14 residues. Germline V gene lookup returns CDR1 SGHDN and CDR2 FVKESK. Trimming took 1 base from V and 1 from J, leaving 8 bases between them. The CDR3 protein is CASSQVAVSYEQYF. Written as DNA, the CDR3 is TGTGCCAGCAGCCAAGTTGCGGTTTCCTACGAGCAGTACTTC.

Only one count was recorded for this clone. The rearrangement links TRBV16 to TRBJ2-7; tentative D call: TRBD1 (5 bases). Per germline, CDR1 KGHSY and CDR2 FQNENV. Trimming pared 1 base from V and 6 bases from J, leaving 19 bases between. The CDR3 is 16 amino acids. CDR3: CASSQWGQNFQGEQYF. The CDR3 DNA reads TGTGCCAGCAGCCAATGGGGCCAGAACTTTCAAGGCGAGCAGTACTTC.

This chain uses TRBV5-6 with TRBJ1-5, with 9 bases aligning to TRBD1. This CDR3 is built from 17 residues. Germline V lookup: CDR1 SGHDT, CDR2 YYEEEE. The J segment lost 2 bases and the V segment lost 2 bases, leaving 8 bases of the junction unmatched. CDR3 protein: CASSLRTGALGNQPQHF. The DNA for the CDR3 is TGTGCCAGCAGCTTACGGACAGGGGCTTTGGGCAATCAGCCCCAGCATTTT.